This entry features one TCR beta chain sequence. Trimming shortened V by 3 bases and J by 1 base, and 6 bases separated the two germline ends. The CDR3 spans 13 residues. CDR1 SEHNR and CDR2 FQNEAQ come from the germline V gene (reference sequence). This sample was taken from a study of blood T cell repertoires in COVID-19. Study-level background: From T cells, B-cell-depleted T cells, or PBMCs came the material, which was cDNA or gDNA.

Repertoires were generated with immunoSEQ multiplex PCR, while TCRdb's copy carries only in-frame clones and drops some. This sample carries 250,000 to 300,000 clones, around nine tenths of them seen once, and the ten largest clones take more than 8.5%. Source material: peripheral blood. This sequence was found in a woman between 65 and 79 years old with COVID-19, enrolled during active disease. V and J are TRBV7-9 and TRBJ1-1, with no clear D. CDR3 nucleotide sequence: TGTGCCAGCAGCTTTTACGGGAACACTGAAGCTTTCTTT. It specifies CASSFYGNTEAFF.